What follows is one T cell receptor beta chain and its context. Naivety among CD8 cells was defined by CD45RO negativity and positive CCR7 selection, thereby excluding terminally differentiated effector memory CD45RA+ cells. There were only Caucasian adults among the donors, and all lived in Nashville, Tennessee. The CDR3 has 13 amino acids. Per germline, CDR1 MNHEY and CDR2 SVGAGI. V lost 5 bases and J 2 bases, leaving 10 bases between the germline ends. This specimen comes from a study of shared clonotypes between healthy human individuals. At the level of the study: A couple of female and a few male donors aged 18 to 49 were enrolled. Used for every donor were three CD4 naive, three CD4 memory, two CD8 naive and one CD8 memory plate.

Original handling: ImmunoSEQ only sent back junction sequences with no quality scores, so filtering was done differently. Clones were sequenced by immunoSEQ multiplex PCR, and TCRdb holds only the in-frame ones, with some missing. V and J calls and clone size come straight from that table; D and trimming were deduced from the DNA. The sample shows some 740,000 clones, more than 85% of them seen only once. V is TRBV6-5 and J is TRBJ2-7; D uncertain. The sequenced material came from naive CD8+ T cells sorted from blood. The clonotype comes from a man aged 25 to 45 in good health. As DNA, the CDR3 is TGTGCCAGCAGTCAGGACCGAACCTACGAGCAGTACTTC. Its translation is CASSQDRTYEQYF.